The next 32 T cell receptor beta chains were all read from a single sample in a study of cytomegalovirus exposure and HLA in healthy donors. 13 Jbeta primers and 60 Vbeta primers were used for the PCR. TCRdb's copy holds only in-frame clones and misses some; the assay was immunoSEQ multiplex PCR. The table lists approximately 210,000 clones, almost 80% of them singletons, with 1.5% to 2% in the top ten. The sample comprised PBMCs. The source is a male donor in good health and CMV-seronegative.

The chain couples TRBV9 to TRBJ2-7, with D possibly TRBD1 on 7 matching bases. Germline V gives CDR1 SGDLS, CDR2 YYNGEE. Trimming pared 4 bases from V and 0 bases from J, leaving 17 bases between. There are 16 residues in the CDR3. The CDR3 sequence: CASSPGDSRTSYEQYF. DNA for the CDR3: TGTGCCAGCAGCCCGGGGGACAGTCGTACCTCCTACGAGCAGTACTTC.

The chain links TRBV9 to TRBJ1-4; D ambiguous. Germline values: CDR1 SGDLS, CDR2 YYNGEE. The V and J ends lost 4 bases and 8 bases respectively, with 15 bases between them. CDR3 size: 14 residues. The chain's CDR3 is CASSPTAGFEKLFF. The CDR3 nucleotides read TGTGCCAGCAGCCCCACGGCGGGGTTCGAAAAACTGTTTTTT. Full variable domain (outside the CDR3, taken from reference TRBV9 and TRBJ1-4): DSGVTQTPKHLITATGQRVTLRCSPRSGDLSVYWYQQSLDQGLQFLIQYYNGEERAKGNILERFSAQQFPDLHSELNLSSLELGDSALYFCASSPTAGFEKLFFGSGTQLSVL.

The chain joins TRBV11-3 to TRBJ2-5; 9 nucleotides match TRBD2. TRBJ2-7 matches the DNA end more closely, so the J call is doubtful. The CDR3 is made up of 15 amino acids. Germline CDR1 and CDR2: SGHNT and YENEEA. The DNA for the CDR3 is TGTGCCAGCAGCCCCGTAGCGGGGGCCTCCTACGAGCAGTACTTC. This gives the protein CASSPVAGASYEQYF.

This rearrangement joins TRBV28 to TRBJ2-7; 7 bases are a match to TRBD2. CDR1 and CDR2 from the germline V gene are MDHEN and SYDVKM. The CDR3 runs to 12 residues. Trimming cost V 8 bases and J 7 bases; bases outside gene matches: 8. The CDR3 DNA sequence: TGTGCCAGCGGTAGCGGGCGGTGGGAGCAGTACTTC. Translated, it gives CASGSGRWEQYF.

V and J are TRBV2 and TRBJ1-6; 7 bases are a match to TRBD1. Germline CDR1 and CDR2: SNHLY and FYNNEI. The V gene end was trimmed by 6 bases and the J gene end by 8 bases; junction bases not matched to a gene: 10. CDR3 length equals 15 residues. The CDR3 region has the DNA TGTGCCAGCAGGGACGGGACAGTTATTGATTCACCCCTCCACTTT. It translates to CASRDGTVIDSPLHF.

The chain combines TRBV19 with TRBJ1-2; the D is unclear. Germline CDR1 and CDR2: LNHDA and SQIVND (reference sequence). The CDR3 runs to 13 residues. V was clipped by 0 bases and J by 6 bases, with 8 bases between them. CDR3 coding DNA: TGTGCCAGTAGTATAGAGAGAGTTAATGGCTACACCTTC. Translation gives CASSIERVNGYTF.

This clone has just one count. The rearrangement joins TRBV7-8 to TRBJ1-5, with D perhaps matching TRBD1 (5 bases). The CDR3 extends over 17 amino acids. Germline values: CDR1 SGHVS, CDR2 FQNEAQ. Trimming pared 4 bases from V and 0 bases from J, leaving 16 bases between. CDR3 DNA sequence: TGTGCCAGCAGCTCCGGTCGCAGGGCGTATAGCAATCAGCCCCAGCATTTT. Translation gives CASSSGRRAYSNQPQHF.

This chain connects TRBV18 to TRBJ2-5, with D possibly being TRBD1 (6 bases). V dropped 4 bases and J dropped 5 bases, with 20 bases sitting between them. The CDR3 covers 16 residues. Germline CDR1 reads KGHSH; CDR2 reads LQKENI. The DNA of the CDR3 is TGTGCCAGCTCACTCCCAGGGGCGGATTTGTATGAGACCCAGTACTTC. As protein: CASSLPGADLYETQYF.

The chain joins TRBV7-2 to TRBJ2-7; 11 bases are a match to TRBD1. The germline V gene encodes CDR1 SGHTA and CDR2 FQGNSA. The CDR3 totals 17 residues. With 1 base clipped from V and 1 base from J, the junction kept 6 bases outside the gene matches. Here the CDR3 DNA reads TGTGCCAGCAGCTTAGTAAGGGGGACAGGGGGATCCTACGAGCAGTACTTC. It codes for CASSLVRGTGGSYEQYF. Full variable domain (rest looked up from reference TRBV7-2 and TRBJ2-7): GAGVSQSPSNKVTEKGKDVELRCDPISGHTALYWYRQSLGQGLEFLIYFQGNSAPDKSGLPSDRFSAERTGGSVSTLTIQRTQQEDSAVYLCASSLVRGTGGSYEQYFGPGTRLTVT.

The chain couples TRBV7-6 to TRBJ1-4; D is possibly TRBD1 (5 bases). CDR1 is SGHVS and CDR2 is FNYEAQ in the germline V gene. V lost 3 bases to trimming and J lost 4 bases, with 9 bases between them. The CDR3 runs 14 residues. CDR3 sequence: CASSFRADNEKLFF. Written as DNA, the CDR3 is TGTGCCAGCAGCTTCAGGGCGGATAATGAAAAACTGTTTTTT. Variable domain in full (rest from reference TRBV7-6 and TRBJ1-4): GAGVSQSPRYKVTKRGQDVALRCDPISGHVSLYWYRQALGQGPEFLTYFNYEAQQDKSGLPNDRFSAERPEGSISTLTIQRTEQRDSAMYRCASSFRADNEKLFFGSGTQLSVL.

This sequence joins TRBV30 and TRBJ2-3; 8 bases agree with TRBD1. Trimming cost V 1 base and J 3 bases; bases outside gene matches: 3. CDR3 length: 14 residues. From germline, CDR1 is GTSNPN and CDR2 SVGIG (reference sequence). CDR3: CAWSDTGGTDTQYF. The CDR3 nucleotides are TGTGCCTGGAGTGACACAGGGGGGACAGATACGCAGTATTTT.

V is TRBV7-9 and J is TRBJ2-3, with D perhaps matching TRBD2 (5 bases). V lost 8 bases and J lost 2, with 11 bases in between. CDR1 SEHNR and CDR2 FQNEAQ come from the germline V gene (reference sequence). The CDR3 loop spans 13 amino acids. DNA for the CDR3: TGTGCCAGCCTCGGGGTGTTCACAGATACGCAGTATTTT. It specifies CASLGVFTDTQYF.

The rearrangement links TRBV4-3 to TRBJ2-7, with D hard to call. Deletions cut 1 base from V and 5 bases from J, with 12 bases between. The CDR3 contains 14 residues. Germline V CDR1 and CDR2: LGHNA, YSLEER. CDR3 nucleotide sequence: TGCGCCAGCAGCCAAGGACTTTTCCTTAACGAGCAGTACTTC. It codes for CASSQGLFLNEQYF.

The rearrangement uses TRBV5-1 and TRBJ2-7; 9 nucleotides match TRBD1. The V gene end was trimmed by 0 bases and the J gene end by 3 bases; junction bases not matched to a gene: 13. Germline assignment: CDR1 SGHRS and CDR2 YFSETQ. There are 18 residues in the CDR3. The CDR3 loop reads CASSLDFRPGQGGYEQYF. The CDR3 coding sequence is TGCGCCAGCAGCTTGGACTTTCGACCGGGACAGGGTGGCTACGAGCAGTACTTC.

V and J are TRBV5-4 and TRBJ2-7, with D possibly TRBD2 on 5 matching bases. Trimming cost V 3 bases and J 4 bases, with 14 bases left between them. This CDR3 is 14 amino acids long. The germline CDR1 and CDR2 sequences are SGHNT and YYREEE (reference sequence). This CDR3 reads CASSSYRDAYEQYF. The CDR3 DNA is TGTGCCAGCAGCTCATACCGGGATGCTTACGAGCAGTACTTC.

CDR3 sequence reads: CASSQGPVLDREGYTF. In nucleotides, the CDR3 is TGTGCCAGCAGCCAAGGACCCGTGCTGGACAGGGAGGGCTACACCTTC. The chain joins TRBV4-2 to TRBJ1-2, with 8 bases fitting TRBD1. The CDR3 covers 16 residues. Germline CDR1 LGHNA, CDR2 YNFKEQ. V was pared by 1 base and J by 8 bases, with 12 bases of the junction left unmatched.

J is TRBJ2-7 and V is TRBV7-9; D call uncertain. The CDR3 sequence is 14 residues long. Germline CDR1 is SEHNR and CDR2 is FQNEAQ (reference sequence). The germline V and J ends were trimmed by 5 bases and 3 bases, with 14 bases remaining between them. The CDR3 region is CASSTPDINYEQYF. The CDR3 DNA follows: TGTGCCAGCAGCACGCCTGACATAAACTACGAGCAGTACTTC.

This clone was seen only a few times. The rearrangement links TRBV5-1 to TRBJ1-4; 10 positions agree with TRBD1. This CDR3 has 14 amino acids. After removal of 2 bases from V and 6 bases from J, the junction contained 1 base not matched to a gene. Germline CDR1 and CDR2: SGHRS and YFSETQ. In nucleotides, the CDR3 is TGCGCCAGCAGCTTCGGGACAGGGGATGAAAAACTGTTTTTT. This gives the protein CASSFGTGDEKLFF.

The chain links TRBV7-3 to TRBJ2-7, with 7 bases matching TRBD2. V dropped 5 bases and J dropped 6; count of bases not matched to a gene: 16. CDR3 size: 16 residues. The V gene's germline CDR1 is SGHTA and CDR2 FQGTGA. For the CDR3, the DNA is TGTGCCAGCAGCCCTACCTCTGGCGGGAGCTCGCTCGAGCAGTACTTC. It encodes CASSPTSGGSSLEQYF.

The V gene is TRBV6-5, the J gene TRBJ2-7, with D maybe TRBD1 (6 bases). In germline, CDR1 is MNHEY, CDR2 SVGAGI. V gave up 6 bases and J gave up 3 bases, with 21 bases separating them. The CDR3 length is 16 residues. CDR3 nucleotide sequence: TGTGCCAGCAGGTACCTGACAGGAGAGATCATCTACGAGCAGTACTTC. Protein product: CASRYLTGEIIYEQYF.

DNA of the CDR3: TGTGCCAGCAGTGACAGGGAGTTCTCCTACGAGCAGTACTTC. This encodes CASSDREFSYEQYF. The chain couples TRBV13 to TRBJ2-7; 7 bases fit TRBD1. CDR1 PRHDT and CDR2 FYEKMQ come from the germline V gene (reference sequence). V was clipped by 6 bases and J by 0 bases; unmatched bases: 5. The CDR3 has 14 residues.

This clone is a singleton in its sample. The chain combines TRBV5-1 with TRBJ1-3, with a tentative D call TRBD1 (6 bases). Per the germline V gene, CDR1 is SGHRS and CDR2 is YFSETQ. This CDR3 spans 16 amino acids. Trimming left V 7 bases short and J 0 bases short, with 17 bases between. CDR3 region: CASSASGANSGNTIYF. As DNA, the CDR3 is TGCGCCAGCTCAGCATCAGGGGCCAACTCTGGAAACACCATATATTTT.

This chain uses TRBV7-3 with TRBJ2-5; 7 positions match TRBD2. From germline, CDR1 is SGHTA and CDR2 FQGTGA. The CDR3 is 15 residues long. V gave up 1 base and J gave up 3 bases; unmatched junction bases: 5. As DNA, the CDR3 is TGTGCCAGCAGCTTAATCCCAGGGAGGGAAGAGACCCAGTACTTC. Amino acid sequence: CASSLIPGREETQYF.

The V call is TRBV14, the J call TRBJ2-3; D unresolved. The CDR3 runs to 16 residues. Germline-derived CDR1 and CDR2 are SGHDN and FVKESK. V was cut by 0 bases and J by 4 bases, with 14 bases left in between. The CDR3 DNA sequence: TGTGCCAGCAGCCAAGAACGGGTGATTCGGGCAGATACGCAGTATTTT. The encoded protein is CASSQERVIRADTQYF. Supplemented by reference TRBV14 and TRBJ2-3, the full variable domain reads EAGVTQFPSHSVIEKGQTVTLRCDPISGHDNLYWYRRVMGKEIKFLLHFVKESKQDESGMPNNRFLAERTGGTYSTLKVQPAELEDSGVYFCASSQERVIRADTQYFGPGTRLTVL.

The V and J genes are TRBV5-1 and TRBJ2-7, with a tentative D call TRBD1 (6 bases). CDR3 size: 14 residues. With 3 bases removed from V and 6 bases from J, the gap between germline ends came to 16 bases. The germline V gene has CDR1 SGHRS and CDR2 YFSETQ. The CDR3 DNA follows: TGCGCCAGCAGCTCGCAGGGGCCCTGGGGCGAGCAGTACTTC. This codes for CASSSQGPWGEQYF.

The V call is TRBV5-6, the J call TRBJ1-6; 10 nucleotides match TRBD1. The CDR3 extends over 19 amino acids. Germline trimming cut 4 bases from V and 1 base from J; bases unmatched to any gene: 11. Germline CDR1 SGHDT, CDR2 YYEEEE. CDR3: CASSPDRGWEASYNSPLHF. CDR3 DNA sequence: TGTGCCAGCAGCCCGGACAGGGGGTGGGAAGCGTCCTATAATTCACCCCTCCACTTT.

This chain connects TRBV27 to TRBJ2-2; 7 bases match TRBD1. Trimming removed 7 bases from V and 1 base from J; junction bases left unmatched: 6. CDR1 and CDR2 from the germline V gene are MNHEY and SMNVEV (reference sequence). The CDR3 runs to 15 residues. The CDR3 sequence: CASTHRDRNTGELFF. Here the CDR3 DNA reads TGTGCCAGCACCCACCGGGACAGGAACACCGGGGAGCTGTTTTTT.

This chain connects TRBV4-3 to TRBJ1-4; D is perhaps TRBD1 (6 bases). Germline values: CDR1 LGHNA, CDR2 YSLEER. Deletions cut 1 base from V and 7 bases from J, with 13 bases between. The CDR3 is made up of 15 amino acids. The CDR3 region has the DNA TGCGCCAGCAGCCAAGCGGGGGGCAGGAGTGAAAAACTGTTTTTT. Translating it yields CASSQAGGRSEKLFF.

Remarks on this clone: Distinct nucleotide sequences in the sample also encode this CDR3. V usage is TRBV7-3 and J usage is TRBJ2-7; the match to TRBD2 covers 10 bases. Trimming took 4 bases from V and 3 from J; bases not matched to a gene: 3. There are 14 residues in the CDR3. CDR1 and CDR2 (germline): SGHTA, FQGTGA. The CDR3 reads CASSYSGGSYEQYF. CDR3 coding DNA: TGTGCCAGCAGCTATAGCGGGGGGAGCTACGAGCAGTACTTC.

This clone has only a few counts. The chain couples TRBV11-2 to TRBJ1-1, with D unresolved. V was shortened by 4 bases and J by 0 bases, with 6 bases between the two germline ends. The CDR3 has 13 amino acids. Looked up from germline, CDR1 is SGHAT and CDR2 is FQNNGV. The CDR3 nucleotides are TGTGCCAGCAGCTCGGGATTGAACACTGAAGCTTTCTTT. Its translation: CASSSGLNTEAFF.

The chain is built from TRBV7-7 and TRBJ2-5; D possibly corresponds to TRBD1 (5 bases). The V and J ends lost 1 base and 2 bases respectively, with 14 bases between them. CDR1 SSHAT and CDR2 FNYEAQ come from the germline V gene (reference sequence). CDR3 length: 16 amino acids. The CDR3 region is CASSLVRVEQQETQYF. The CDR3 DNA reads TGTGCCAGCAGCTTAGTCAGGGTCGAGCAGCAAGAGACCCAGTACTTC. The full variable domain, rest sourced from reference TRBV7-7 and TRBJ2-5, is GAGVSQSPRYKVTKRGQDVTLRCDPISSHATLYWYQQALGQGPEFLTYFNYEAQPDKSGLPSDRFSAERPEGSISTLTIQRTEQRDSAMYRCASSLVRVEQQETQYFGPGTRLLVL.

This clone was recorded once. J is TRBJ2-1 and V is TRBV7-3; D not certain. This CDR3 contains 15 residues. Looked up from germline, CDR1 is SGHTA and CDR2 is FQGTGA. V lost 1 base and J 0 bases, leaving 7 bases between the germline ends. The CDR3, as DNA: TGTGCCAGCAGCTTAAATGGGCCCTCCTACAATGAGCAGTTCTTC. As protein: CASSLNGPSYNEQFF.